This T cell receptor beta chain stems from a study of technical replicates of blood from a few donors. Germline V CDR1 and CDR2: LGHNA, YNFKEQ. The CDR3 is made up of 13 amino acids. V lost 8 bases and J lost 3; bases outside the gene matches: 6. Libraries were prepared by immunoSEQ multiplex PCR; TCRdb keeps only in-frame clonotypes and omits some of them. The table shows around 80,000 clones, with roughly 98% occurring only once. Sequencing was done on a sample of T cells isolated from PBMCs. The source of this sequence is a human donor in good health. The chain carries TRBV4-2 and TRBJ2-7, with 8 bases that match TRBD2. Here the CDR3 DNA reads TGTGCCAGCCGAGGCCGGGGGGGCTACGAGCAGTACTTC. Translating it yields CASRGRGGYEQYF.